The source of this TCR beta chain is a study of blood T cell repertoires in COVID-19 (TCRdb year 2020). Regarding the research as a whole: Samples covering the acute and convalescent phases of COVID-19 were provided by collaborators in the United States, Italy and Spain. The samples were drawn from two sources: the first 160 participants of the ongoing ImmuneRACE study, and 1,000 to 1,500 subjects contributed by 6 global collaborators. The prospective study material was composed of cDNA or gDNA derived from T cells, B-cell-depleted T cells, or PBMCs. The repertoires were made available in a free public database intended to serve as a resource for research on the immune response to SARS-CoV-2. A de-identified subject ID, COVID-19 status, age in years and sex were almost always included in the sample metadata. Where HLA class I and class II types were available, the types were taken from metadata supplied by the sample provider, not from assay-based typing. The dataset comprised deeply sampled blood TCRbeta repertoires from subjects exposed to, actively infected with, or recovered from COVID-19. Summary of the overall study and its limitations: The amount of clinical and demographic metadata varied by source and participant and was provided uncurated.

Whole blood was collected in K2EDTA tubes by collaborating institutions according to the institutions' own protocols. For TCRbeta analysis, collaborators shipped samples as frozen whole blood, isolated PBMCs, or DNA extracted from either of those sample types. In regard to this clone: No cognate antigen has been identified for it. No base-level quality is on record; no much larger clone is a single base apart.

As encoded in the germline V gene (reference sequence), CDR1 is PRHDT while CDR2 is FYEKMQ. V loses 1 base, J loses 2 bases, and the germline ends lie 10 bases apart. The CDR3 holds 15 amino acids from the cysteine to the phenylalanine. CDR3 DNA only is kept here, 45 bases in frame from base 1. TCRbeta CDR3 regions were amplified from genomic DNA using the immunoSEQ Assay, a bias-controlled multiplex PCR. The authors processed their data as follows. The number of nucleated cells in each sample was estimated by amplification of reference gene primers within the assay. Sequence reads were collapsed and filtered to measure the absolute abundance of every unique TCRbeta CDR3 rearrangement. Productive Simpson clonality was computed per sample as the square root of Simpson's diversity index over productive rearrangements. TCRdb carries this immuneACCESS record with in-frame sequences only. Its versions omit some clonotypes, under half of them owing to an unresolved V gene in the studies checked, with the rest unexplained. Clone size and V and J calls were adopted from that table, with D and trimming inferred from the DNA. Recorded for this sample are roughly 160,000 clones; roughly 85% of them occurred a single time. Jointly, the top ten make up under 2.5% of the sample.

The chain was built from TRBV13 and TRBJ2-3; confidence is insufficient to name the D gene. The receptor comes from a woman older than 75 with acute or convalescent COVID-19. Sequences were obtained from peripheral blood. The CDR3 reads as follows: CASSLAVRNTDTQYF. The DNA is TGTGCCAGCAGCTTAGCGGTCAGGAACACAGATACGCAGTATTTT.